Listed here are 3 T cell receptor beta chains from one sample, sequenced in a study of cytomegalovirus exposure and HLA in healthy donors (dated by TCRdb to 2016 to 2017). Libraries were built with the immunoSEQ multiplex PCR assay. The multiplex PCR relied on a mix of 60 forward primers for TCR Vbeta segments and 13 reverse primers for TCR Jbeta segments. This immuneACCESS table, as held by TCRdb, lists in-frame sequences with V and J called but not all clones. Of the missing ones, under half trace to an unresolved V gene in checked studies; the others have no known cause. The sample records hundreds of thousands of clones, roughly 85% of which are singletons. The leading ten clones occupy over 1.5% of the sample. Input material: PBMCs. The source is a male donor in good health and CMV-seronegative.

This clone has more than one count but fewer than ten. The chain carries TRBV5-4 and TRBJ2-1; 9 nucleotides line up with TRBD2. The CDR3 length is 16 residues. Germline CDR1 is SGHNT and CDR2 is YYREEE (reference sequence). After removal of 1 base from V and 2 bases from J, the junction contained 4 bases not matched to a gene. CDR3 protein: CASSLSGGSTYNEQFF. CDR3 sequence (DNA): TGTGCCAGCAGCTTGAGCGGGGGGAGTACCTACAATGAGCAGTTCTTC.

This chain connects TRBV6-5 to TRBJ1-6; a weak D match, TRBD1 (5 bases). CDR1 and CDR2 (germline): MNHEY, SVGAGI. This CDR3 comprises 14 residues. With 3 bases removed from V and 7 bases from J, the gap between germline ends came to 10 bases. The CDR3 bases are TGTGCCAGCAGTTATAGGGAGGGGAATTCACCCCTCCACTTT. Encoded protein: CASSYREGNSPLHF.

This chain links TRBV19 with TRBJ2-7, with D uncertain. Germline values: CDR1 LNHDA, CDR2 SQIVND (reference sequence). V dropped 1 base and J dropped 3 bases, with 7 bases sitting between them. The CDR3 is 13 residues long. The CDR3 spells CASSIGLDYEQYF. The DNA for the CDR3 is TGTGCCAGTAGTATAGGACTCGACTACGAGCAGTACTTC.